This T cell receptor beta chain was sequenced in a study of shared clonotypes between healthy human individuals. The germline gives CDR1 DFQATT, CDR2 SNEGSKA (reference sequence). The CDR3 covers 11 residues. Trimming removed 7 bases at V and 2 bases at J, with 9 bases between. Repertoires were generated with immunoSEQ multiplex PCR, while TCRdb's copy carries only in-frame clones and drops some. The data contain over a million clones, around 82% of them singletons. Memory CD4+ cells were the fraction left after CD45RA+ naive selection. The origin of this receptor is a man aged 18 to 29 in good health. Some clones in this sample may be carry-over from other donors' samples. The sequencing sample was made of memory CD4+ T cells from PBMCs. Sample subset: CD45RA-negative fraction. The J gene is TRBJ2-7, the V gene TRBV20-1, with D uncertain. CDR3 residues: CSVARTYEQYF. CDR3 DNA sequence: TGCAGTGTCGCGAGGACCTACGAGCAGTACTTC.